This TCR beta chain is from a study of technical replicates of blood from a handful of donors. This CDR3 region has 17 residues. From germline, CDR1 is MGHRA and CDR2 YSYEKL. Trimming cost V 3 bases and J 4 bases; bases outside gene matches: 12. Only in-frame clones appear in the TCRdb table, and some are missing; sequencing was by immunoSEQ multiplex PCR. This table holds around 67,000 clones, approximately 83% found once. The gene calls are TRBV4-1 and TRBJ1-2, with TRBD1 matching 9 bases. This clonotype was sampled from a human donor in good health. Some clones in this sample may be carry-over from other donors' samples. The sequencing input was PBMCs. The DNA for the CDR3 is TGCGCCAGCAGCCAGGGGCCCGGGACAGGGAGTAGCTATGGCTACACCTTC. This gives the protein CASSQGPGTGSSYGYTF.